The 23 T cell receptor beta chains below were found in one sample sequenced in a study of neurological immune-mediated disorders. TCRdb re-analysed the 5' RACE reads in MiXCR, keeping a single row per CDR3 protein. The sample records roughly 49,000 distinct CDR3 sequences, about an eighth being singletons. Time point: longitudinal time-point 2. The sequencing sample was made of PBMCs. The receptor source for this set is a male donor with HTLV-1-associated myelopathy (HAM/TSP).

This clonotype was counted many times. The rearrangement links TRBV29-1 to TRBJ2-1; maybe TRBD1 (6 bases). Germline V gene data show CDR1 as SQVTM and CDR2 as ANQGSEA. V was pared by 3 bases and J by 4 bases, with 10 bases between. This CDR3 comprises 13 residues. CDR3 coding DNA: TGCAGCGTTGATCGAGGGGGTTACAATGAGCAGTTCTTC. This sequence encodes CSVDRGGYNEQFF.

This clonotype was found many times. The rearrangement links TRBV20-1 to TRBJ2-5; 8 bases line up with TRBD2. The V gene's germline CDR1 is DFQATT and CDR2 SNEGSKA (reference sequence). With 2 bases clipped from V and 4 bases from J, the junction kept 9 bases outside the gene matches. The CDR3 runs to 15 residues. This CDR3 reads CSARSTAGGRETQYF. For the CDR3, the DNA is TGCAGTGCTAGAAGCACCGCGGGGGGACGAGAGACCCAGTACTTC.

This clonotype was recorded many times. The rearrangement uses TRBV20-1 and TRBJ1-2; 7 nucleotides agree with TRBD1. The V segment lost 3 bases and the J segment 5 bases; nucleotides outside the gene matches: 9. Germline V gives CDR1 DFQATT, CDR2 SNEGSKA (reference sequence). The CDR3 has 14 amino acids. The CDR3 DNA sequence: TGCAGTGCTAGTCCCAGGGGGGCAGCATATGGCTACACCTTC. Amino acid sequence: CSASPRGAAYGYTF.

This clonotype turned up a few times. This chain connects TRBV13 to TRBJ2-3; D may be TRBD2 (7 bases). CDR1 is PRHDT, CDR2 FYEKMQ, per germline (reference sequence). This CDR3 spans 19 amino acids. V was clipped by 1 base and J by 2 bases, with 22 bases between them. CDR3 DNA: TGTGCCAGCAGCTTAGCTGGAGGTTTAGGCGGGGGCCCCACAGATACGCAGTATTTT. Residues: CASSLAGGLGGGPTDTQYF.

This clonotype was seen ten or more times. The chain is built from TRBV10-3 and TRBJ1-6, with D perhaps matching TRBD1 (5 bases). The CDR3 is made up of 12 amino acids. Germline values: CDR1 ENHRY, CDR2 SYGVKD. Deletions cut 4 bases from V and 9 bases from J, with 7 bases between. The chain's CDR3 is CAISGQSSPLHF. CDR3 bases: TGTGCCATCAGTGGACAGAGTTCACCCCTCCACTTT.

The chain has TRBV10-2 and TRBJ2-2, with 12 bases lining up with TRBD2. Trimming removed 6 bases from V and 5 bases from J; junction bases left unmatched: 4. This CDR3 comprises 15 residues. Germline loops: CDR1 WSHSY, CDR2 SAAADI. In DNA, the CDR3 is TGCGCCAGCAGACTCACTAGCGGGGGGACCGGGGAGCTGTTTTTT. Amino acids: CASRLTSGGTGELFF.

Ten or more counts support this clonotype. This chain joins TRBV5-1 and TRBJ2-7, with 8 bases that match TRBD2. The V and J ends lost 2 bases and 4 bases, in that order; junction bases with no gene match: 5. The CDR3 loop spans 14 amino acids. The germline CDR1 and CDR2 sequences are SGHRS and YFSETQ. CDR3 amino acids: CASSLRGGSYEQYF. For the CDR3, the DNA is TGCGCCAGCAGCTTACGGGGGGGGAGTTACGAGCAGTACTTC.

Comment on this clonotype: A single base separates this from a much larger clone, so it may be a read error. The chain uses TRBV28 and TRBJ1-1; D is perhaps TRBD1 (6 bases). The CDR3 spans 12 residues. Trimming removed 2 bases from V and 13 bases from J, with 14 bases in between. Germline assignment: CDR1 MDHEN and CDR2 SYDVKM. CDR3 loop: CASSLRQGGVFF. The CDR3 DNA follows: TGTGCCAGCAGTTTACGGCAAGGGGGAGTTTTCTTT. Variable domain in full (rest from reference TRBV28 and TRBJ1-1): DVKVTQSSRYLVKRTGEKVFLECVQDMDHENMFWYRQDPGLGLRLIYFSYDVKMKEKGDIPEGYSVSREKKERFSLILESASTNQTSMYLCASSLRQGGVFFGQGTRLTVV.

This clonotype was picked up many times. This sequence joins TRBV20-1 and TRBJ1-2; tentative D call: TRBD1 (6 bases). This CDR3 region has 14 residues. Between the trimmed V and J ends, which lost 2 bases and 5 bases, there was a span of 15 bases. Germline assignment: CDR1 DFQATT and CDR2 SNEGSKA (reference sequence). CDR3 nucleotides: TGCAGTGCTAGACAGGGGACGGATAGGTATGGCTACACCTTC. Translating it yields CSARQGTDRYGYTF.

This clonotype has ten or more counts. The CDR3 DNA follows: TGTGCCAGCAGTTTTGCTACCGGGACAGGGGGCTACGAGCAGTACTTC. Translation: CASSFATGTGGYEQYF. The gene calls are TRBV7-9 and TRBJ2-7; 11 bases match TRBD1. Germline V lookup: CDR1 SEHNR, CDR2 FQNEAQ (reference sequence). The V segment lost 6 bases and the J segment 3 bases; nucleotides outside the gene matches: 10. The CDR3 is 16 amino acids.

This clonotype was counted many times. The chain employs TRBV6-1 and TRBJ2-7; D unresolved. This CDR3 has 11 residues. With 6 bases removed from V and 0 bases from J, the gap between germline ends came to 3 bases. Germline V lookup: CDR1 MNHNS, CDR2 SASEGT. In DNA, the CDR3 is TGTGCCAGCAGAGCCTCCTACGAGCAGTACTTC. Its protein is CASRASYEQYF.

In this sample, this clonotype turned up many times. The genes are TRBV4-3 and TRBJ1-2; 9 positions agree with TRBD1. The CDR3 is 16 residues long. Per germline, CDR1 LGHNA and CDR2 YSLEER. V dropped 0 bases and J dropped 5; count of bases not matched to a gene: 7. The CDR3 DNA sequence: TGCGCCAGCAGCCAAGACCGCCGGGACAGGGCTTATGGCTACACCTTC. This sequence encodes CASSQDRRDRAYGYTF.

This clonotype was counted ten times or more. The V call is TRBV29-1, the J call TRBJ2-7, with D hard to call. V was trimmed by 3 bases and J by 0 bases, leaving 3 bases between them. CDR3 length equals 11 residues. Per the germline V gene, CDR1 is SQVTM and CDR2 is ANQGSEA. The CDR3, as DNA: TGCAGCGTTGACCCCTCCTACGAGCAGTACTTC. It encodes CSVDPSYEQYF.

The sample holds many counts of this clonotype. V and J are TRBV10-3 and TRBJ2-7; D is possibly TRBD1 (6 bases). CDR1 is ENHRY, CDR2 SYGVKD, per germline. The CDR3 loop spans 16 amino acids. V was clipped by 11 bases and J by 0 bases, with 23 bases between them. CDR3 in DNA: TGTGCCTCAAGACCCACAGGGTCCGGCAGCTCCTACGAGCAGTACTTC. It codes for CASRPTGSGSSYEQYF.

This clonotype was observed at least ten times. The CDR3 region has the DNA TGCGCCAGCAGCTTGGAGTCTGGGGGGATGCGGTTTTTT. Encoded protein: CASSLESGGMRFF. The V call is TRBV5-1, the J call TRBJ1-4, with D perhaps TRBD1 (5 bases). With 0 bases removed from V and 16 bases from J, the gap between germline ends came to 16 bases. This CDR3 spans 13 amino acids. Germline V CDR1 and CDR2: SGHRS, YFSETQ.

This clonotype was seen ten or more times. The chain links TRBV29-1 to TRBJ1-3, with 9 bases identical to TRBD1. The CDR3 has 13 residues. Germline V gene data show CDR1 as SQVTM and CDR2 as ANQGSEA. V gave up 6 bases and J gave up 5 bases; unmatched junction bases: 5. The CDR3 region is CSVGGTGRNTIYF. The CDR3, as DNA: TGCAGCGTCGGTGGGACAGGGAGAAACACCATATATTTT.

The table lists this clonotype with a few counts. The CDR3 is CSARDHYGGTDTQYF. CDR3 bases: TGCAGTGCTAGAGATCATTACGGCGGCACAGATACGCAGTATTTT. This chain links TRBV20-1 with TRBJ2-3, with D hard to call. Germline V gene sequence: CDR1 DFQATT, CDR2 SNEGSKA (reference sequence). The V end was cut by 0 bases, the J end by 1 base, with 11 bases between. The CDR3 has 15 residues.

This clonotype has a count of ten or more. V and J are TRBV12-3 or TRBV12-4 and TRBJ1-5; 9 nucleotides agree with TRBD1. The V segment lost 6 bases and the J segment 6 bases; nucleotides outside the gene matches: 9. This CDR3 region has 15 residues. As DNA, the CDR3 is TGTGCCAGCAGCCGCTCCGGGACAGGGACTCAGCCCCAGCATTTT. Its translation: CASSRSGTGTQPQHF.

DNA of the CDR3: TGTGCCAGCAGCCCCCCGAACAATGAGCAGTTCTTC. Translated, it gives CASSPPNNEQFF. The chain joins TRBV7-2 to TRBJ2-1; D is unresolved. CDR3 length: 12 amino acids. Germline values: CDR1 SGHTA, CDR2 FQGNSA. Between the trimmed V and J ends, which lost 5 bases and 5 bases, there was a span of 7 bases.

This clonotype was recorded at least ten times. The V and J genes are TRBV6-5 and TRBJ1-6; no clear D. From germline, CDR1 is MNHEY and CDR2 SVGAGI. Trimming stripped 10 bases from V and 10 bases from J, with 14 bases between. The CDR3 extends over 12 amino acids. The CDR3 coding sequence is TGTGCCACCCGGGATGGTGTGTCACCCCTCCACTTT. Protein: CATRDGVSPLHF.

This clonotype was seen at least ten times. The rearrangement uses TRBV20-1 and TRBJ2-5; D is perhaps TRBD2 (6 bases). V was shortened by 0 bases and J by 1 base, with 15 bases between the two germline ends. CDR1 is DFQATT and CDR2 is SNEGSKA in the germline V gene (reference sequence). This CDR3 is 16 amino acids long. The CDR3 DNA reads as TGCAGTGCTAGAGATGCTAGGGACTCCACCCAAGAGACCCAGTACTTC. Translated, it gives CSARDARDSTQETQYF.

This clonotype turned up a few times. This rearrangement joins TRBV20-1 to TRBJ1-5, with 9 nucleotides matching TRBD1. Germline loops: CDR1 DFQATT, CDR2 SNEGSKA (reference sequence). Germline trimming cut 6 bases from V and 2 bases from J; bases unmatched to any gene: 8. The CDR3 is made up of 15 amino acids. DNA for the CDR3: TGCAGTGCCATACAGGGGGCATTGGGCAATCAGCCCCAGCATTTT. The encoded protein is CSAIQGALGNQPQHF.

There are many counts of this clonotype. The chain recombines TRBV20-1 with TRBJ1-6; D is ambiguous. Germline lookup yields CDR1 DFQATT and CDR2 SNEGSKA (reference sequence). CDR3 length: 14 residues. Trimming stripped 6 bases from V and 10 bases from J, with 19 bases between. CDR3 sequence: CSAREGYRVSPLHF. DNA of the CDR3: TGCAGTGCCCGCGAGGGTTATCGAGTATCACCCCTCCACTTT.